This TCR beta chain was retrieved from a study of T cells after yellow fever vaccination. The CDR3 length is 16 residues. Germline V lookup: CDR1 MNHEY, CDR2 SVGAGI. On this clonotype: The germline gene is not matched at one end of the junction; a read error may be the cause.

TCRdb reprocessed the 5' RACE reads with MiXCR, giving one entry per CDR3 protein. The sample lists over 250,000 distinct CDR3 sequences, about 5.2% occurring once. The source material was CD4+ T cells sorted from PBMCs, sampled on the day of the yellow fever booster vaccination. The chain employs TRBV6-5 and TRBJ2-5; D is ambiguous. This sequence was found in a man between 18 and 35 years old who received the YFV17D yellow fever vaccine. The CDR3 region is CASSYSILTMLESQYF. In DNA, the CDR3 is TGTGCCAGCAGTTACTCGATCTTAACCATGCTGGAGAGCCAGTACTTC.